The rows below give T cell receptor beta chains drawn from one sample of a study of cytomegalovirus exposure and HLA in healthy donors. Produced via immunoSEQ multiplex PCR; TCRdb's table is partial and in-frame only. Here the sample table reports tens of thousands of clones. Sequenced sample: PBMCs. The receptors originated from a woman aged 30 to 39 in good health and CMV-seronegative. CDR3s include the opening cysteine and the closing phenylalanine or tryptophan. A D gene is named only where the DNA matches it firmly.

d_gene: .
v_gene: TRBV4-2
j_gene: TRBJ2-2
CDR3aa: CASSQGSESGELFF
CDR3nt: TGTGCCAGCAGCCAGGGTTCGGAGTCCGGGGAGCTGTTTTTT

d_gene: TRBD1
v_gene: TRBV5-6
j_gene: TRBJ2-7
CDR3aa: CASSGLGQKVSYEQYF
CDR3nt: TGTGCCAGCAGCGGGTTGGGACAGAAAGTCTCCTACGAGCAGTACTTC

d_gene: TRBD2
v_gene: TRBV5-1
j_gene: TRBJ2-1
CDR3aa: CASSSPTSGRSYNEQFF
CDR3nt: TGCGCCAGCAGCTCCCCGACTAGCGGGCGCTCCTACAATGAGCAGTTCTTC

d_gene: .
v_gene: TRBV7-9
j_gene: TRBJ2-7
CDR3aa: CASSLWAGRAYEQYF
CDR3nt: TGTGCCAGCAGCTTATGGGCAGGGCGAGCCTACGAGCAGTACTTC

d_gene: .
v_gene: TRBV7-9
j_gene: TRBJ2-1
CDR3aa: CASSHGLAEYNEQFF
CDR3nt: TGTGCCAGCAGCCACGGACTGGCGGAGTACAATGAGCAGTTCTTC

d_gene: .
v_gene: TRBV19
j_gene: TRBJ1-5
CDR3aa: CASSPLGGSNQPQHF
CDR3nt: TGTGCCAGTAGTCCCCTGGGCGGGAGCAATCAGCCCCAGCATTTT

d_gene: .
v_gene: TRBV18
j_gene: TRBJ1-2
CDR3aa: CASSPRGSDGYTF
CDR3nt: TGTGCCAGCTCACCCCGGGGGTCGGATGGCTACACCTTC

d_gene: .
v_gene: TRBV5-1
j_gene: TRBJ1-1
CDR3aa: CASSPRGTNGNTEAFF
CDR3nt: TGCGCCAGCAGCCCCCGGGGGACGAACGGAAACACTGAAGCTTTCTTT

d_gene: TRBD1
v_gene: TRBV30
j_gene: TRBJ1-4
CDR3aa: CAWSVGHWGQEDEKLFF
CDR3nt: TGTGCCTGGAGTGTAGGTCATTGGGGACAGGAGGATGAAAAACTGTTTTTT

d_gene: TRBD2
v_gene: TRBV5-1
j_gene: TRBJ2-3
CDR3aa: CASSLAGLAVITDTQYF
CDR3nt: TGCGCCAGCAGCTTGGCCGGGCTAGCGGTTATCACAGATACGCAGTATTTT

d_gene: .
v_gene: TRBV25-1
j_gene: TRBJ2-5
CDR3aa: CASSGRRGETQYF
CDR3nt: TGTGCCAGCAGTGGACGGAGGGGAGAGACCCAGTACTTC

d_gene: .
v_gene: TRBV5-4
j_gene: TRBJ2-3
CDR3aa: CASSSGFGVFTDTQYF
CDR3nt: TGTGCCAGCAGCTCAGGGTTTGGCGTTTTCACAGATACGCAGTATTTT

d_gene: .
v_gene: TRBV7-2
j_gene: TRBJ1-2
CDR3aa: CASSPYGYGYTF
CDR3nt: TGTGCCAGCAGCCCCTATGGCTATGGCTACACCTTC

d_gene: .
v_gene: TRBV5-1
j_gene: TRBJ2-3
CDR3aa: CASSPDSPTDTQYF
CDR3nt: TGCGCCAGCAGCCCCGACAGTCCCACAGATACGCAGTATTTT

d_gene: TRBD2
v_gene: TRBV27
j_gene: TRBJ2-1
CDR3aa: CASSLAGGSSYNEQFF
CDR3nt: TGTGCCAGCAGTTTAGCGGGAGGGAGCTCCTACAATGAGCAGTTCTTC

d_gene: .
v_gene: TRBV7-2
j_gene: TRBJ1-6
CDR3aa: CASSLSRASMSSPLHF
CDR3nt: TGTGCCAGCAGCTTATCCAGGGCGTCAATGAGTTCACCCCTCCACTTT

d_gene: .
v_gene: TRBV19
j_gene: TRBJ1-1
CDR3aa: CASIGGVVNTEAFF
CDR3nt: TGTGCCAGTATCGGAGGGGTGGTGAACACTGAAGCTTTCTTT

d_gene: .
v_gene: TRBV7-9
j_gene: TRBJ1-1
CDR3aa: CASSLAEGVSEAFF
CDR3nt: TGTGCCAGCAGCTTAGCCGAAGGGGTGTCTGAAGCTTTCTTT

d_gene: .
v_gene: TRBV2
j_gene: TRBJ1-1
CDR3aa: CASMRTVGSEAFF
CDR3nt: TGTGCCAGCATGCGGACTGTAGGTTCTGAAGCTTTCTTT

d_gene: TRBD1
v_gene: TRBV30
j_gene: TRBJ2-5
CDR3aa: CAWSRDREETQYF
CDR3nt: TGTGCCTGGAGTCGGGACAGGGAAGAGACCCAGTACTTC

d_gene: .
v_gene: TRBV5-1
j_gene: TRBJ1-1
CDR3aa: CASSLSGAEAFF
CDR3nt: TGCGCCAGCAGCTTGTCAGGGGCTGAAGCTTTCTTT

d_gene: .
v_gene: TRBV5-1
j_gene: TRBJ1-3
CDR3aa: CASSLGQAHSGNTIYF
CDR3nt: TGCGCCAGCAGCTTGGGGCAGGCCCACTCTGGAAACACCATATATTTT

d_gene: .
v_gene: TRBV19
j_gene: TRBJ1-1
CDR3aa: CASRLQGGSTEAFF
CDR3nt: TGTGCCAGTAGGTTACAGGGTGGGTCCACTGAAGCTTTCTTT

d_gene: TRBD2
v_gene: TRBV7-8
j_gene: TRBJ2-7
CDR3aa: CASSLALGGDQTYEQYF
CDR3nt: TGTGCCAGCAGCTTAGCCCTGGGAGGGGATCAAACCTACGAGCAGTACTTC

d_gene: .
v_gene: TRBV6-6
j_gene: TRBJ1-2
CDR3aa: CASSYGSSNYGYTF
CDR3nt: TGTGCCAGCAGTTACGGCAGTTCTAACTATGGCTACACCTTC

d_gene: .
v_gene: TRBV5-6
j_gene: TRBJ1-1
CDR3aa: CASSLDGSATEAFF
CDR3nt: TGTGCCAGCAGCTTGGACGGGAGCGCAACTGAAGCTTTCTTT

d_gene: TRBD2
v_gene: TRBV2
j_gene: TRBJ2-1
CDR3aa: CASATAPSGVYNEQFF
CDR3nt: TGTGCCAGCGCCACGGCGCCTAGCGGGGTCTACAATGAGCAGTTCTTC

d_gene: .
v_gene: TRBV7-8
j_gene: TRBJ1-2
CDR3aa: CASSPGRDTGYTF
CDR3nt: TGTGCCAGCAGCCCCGGGAGGGATACTGGCTACACCTTC

d_gene: .
v_gene: TRBV30
j_gene: TRBJ2-7
CDR3aa: CAWSPGRTYEQYF
CDR3nt: TGTGCCTGGAGTCCAGGGCGAACCTACGAGCAGTACTTC

d_gene: .
v_gene: TRBV7-9
j_gene: TRBJ1-1
CDR3aa: CASSFTGMNTEAFF
CDR3nt: TGTGCCAGCAGCTTCACAGGCATGAACACTGAAGCTTTCTTT

d_gene: .
v_gene: TRBV29-1
j_gene: TRBJ2-2
CDR3aa: CSVEDDKSNTGELFF
CDR3nt: TGCAGCGTTGAGGATGACAAGTCGAACACCGGGGAGCTGTTTTTT

d_gene: TRBD2
v_gene: TRBV6-1
j_gene: TRBJ2-1
CDR3aa: CASIRLAGHNEQFF
CDR3nt: TGTGCCAGCATCCGATTAGCGGGACACAATGAGCAGTTCTTC

d_gene: .
v_gene: TRBV4-2
j_gene: TRBJ1-1
CDR3aa: CASSQVEGGTEAFF
CDR3nt: TGTGCCAGCAGCCAAGTTGAAGGGGGCACTGAAGCTTTCTTT

d_gene: .
v_gene: TRBV6-5
j_gene: TRBJ1-3
CDR3aa: CASSYSWSEENTIYF
CDR3nt: TGTGCCAGCAGTTACTCGTGGAGCGAAGAAAACACCATATATTTT

d_gene: .
v_gene: TRBV18
j_gene: TRBJ1-2
CDR3aa: CASSPGQAVPNYGYTF
CDR3nt: TGTGCCAGCTCACCGGGGCAGGCCGTACCAAACTATGGCTACACCTTC

d_gene: .
v_gene: TRBV7-7
j_gene: TRBJ2-5
CDR3aa: CASSLGPLLQGHQETQYF
CDR3nt: TGTGCTAGCAGCTTAGGGCCGCTCCTACAGGGCCACCAAGAGACCCAGTACTTC

d_gene: TRBD1
v_gene: TRBV6-1
j_gene: TRBJ1-1
CDR3aa: CASSARQGASTEAFF
CDR3nt: TGTGCCAGCAGTGCCCGACAGGGGGCGAGCACTGAAGCTTTCTTT

d_gene: TRBD1
v_gene: TRBV5-1
j_gene: TRBJ1-4
CDR3aa: CASSRSTGGISQGAFEKLFF
CDR3nt: TGCGCCAGCAGCCGGTCTACAGGGGGTATTTCTCAGGGAGCCTTTGAAAAACTGTTTTTT

d_gene: TRBD2
v_gene: TRBV29-1
j_gene: TRBJ2-7
CDR3aa: CSVWLAGVEQYF
CDR3nt: TGCAGCGTCTGGCTAGCGGGAGTCGAGCAGTACTTC

d_gene: .
v_gene: TRBV5-1
j_gene: TRBJ1-1
CDR3aa: CASTHTGSNTEAFF
CDR3nt: TGCGCCAGCACTCATACAGGGTCGAACACTGAAGCTTTCTTT